This TCR beta chain was recorded in a study of T cell repertoires in cytomegalovirus infection. Study-wide background: Recently identified HLA-C-restricted and well-studied HLA-B-restricted CMV epitopes were used. It was the public TCR beta signatures that indicated both CMV infection and matching HLA type. Findings of the study overall: Adding up the frequency of public TCR beta families identified people who carried CMV plus the relevant HLA. Predominance within the ex vivo response was attributable to HLA-C-restricted CMV-specific TCR beta clonotypes.

MiXCR, run by TCRdb on the reads, gives a single entry per CDR3 protein. Here the sample spans about 700,000 distinct CDR3 sequences, 33% being singletons. Germline loops: CDR1 SGHAT, CDR2 FQDESV (reference sequence). Deletions cut 1 base from V and 2 bases from J, with 10 bases between. CDR3 length: 15 amino acids. Worth noting for this clonotype: Its cognate antigen is unknown.

This receptor was obtained from a human donor in good health (CMV status not recorded). Some clones in this sample may be carry-over from other donors' samples. Sample: cultured PBMCs, taken from culture after CMV antigen stimulation. This sequence joins TRBV11-1 and TRBJ2-3; D is ambiguous. CDR3 in DNA: TGTGCCAGCAGCTTAGACCTGGTTGTCACAGATACGCAGTATTTT. Its protein product is CASSLDLVVTDTQYF.